This TCR beta chain derives from a study of shared clonotypes between healthy human individuals. Study findings and constraints: Tissue TCR repertoires likely differ from these blood-only repertoires. Naive subsets, compared against memory subsets, generally had larger estimated richness values.

Comments on this clone: Its antigen is undetermined.

Naive CD8 cells comprised CD45RO-negative, CCR7-positively selected cells, excluding terminally differentiated effector memory CD45RA+ cells. Germline CDR1 reads SGHRS; CDR2 reads YFSETQ. The germline V and J ends were trimmed by 3 bases and 0 bases, with 10 bases remaining between them. This CDR3 is 15 amino acids long. The assay was immunoSEQ multiplex PCR, and TCRdb's table has in-frame clones only and misses some. The sample records hundreds of thousands of clones, approximately 96% being singletons. This TCR derives from a woman aged 25 to 45 in good health. This chain joins TRBV5-1 and TRBJ1-3; D remains ambiguous. Specimen: naive CD8+ T cells sorted from blood. CDR3 sequence reads: CASSSDGSSGNTIYF. As DNA, the CDR3 is TGCGCCAGCAGCTCAGACGGAAGCTCTGGAAACACCATATATTTT.